Following are 28 T cell receptor beta chains from one sample sequenced in a study of early T cells in non-severe SARS-CoV-2 infection. Each CDR3 protein is one row after TCRdb ran MiXCR on the 5' RACE reads. The repertoire holds 40,000 or so distinct CDR3 sequences, less than 7% seen once, with around an eighth in the top ten. Sequenced input: whole blood. The receptors stem from an adult who was a healthcare worker with PCR-confirmed SARS-CoV-2 infection or an uninfected control (not recorded which).

This clonotype has at least ten counts. V is TRBV10-1 and J is TRBJ2-3; TRBD2 matches at 7 bases. Germline V gives CDR1 WNHNN, CDR2 SYGVQD (reference sequence). CDR3 length: 13 amino acids. The V and J ends lost 9 bases and 1 base, in that order; junction bases with no gene match: 4. CDR3: CASGGGGTDTQYF. The CDR3 nucleotides read TGCGCCAGTGGGGGGGGAGGCACAGATACGCAGTATTTT.

Ten or more counts support this clonotype. This chain connects TRBV6-6 to TRBJ2-5, with D possibly being TRBD2 (6 bases). V lost 5 bases and J 5 bases, leaving 12 bases between the germline ends. This CDR3 comprises 13 residues. Germline-derived CDR1 and CDR2 are MNHNY and SVGAGI (reference sequence). The CDR3 nucleotides are TGTGCCAGCAGTCGCGGGGCTTTCGAGACCCAGTACTTC. It encodes CASSRGAFETQYF.

This clonotype has ten or more counts. The CDR3 DNA sequence: TGTGCCAGCAGCCAGGGACGGGAAAACATTCAGTACTTC. Translated, it gives CASSQGRENIQYF. V and J are TRBV5-6 and TRBJ2-4; perhaps D is TRBD1 or TRBD2 (5 bases each). The ends were cut back, 4 bases at V and 5 bases at J, with 10 bases in the middle. Germline V gene lookup returns CDR1 SGHDT and CDR2 YYEEEE. This CDR3 has 13 amino acids.

This clonotype was counted ten times or more. CDR3 bases: TGTGCCAGCACCGGACAAGCCTCCTACAATGAGCAGTTCTTC. Amino acids: CASTGQASYNEQFF. V usage is TRBV5-5 and J usage is TRBJ2-1, with D possibly being TRBD1 (5 bases). Trimming removed 6 bases at V and 0 bases at J, with 10 bases between. The CDR3 contains 14 residues. The germline V gene encodes CDR1 SGHKS and CDR2 YYEKEE (reference sequence).

Many counts were recorded for this clonotype. This chain links TRBV7-3 with TRBJ1-6; TRBD1 is a possible D gene (6 bases). Germline CDR1 and CDR2: SGHTA and FQGTGA. This CDR3 has 13 residues. With 5 bases removed from V and 13 bases from J, the gap between germline ends came to 15 bases. The CDR3 coding sequence is TGTGCCAGCAGCCTACAGGGAAACGGCCCCCTCCACTTT. This sequence encodes CASSLQGNGPLHF.

This clonotype has more than one count but fewer than ten. V gene TRBV5-6 combines with J gene TRBJ2-5; 11 bases match TRBD1. Germline lookup yields CDR1 SGHDT and CDR2 YYEEEE. This CDR3 comprises 14 residues. Trimming at V came to 4 bases and at J to 2 bases, leaving 1 base not matched to a gene. The DNA of the CDR3 is TGTGCCAGCAGCCGGGACAGGGGGCAAGAGACCCAGTACTTC. It encodes CASSRDRGQETQYF.

This clonotype has a count of ten or more. This CDR3 reads CASGEGSDTQYF. In DNA, the CDR3 is TGTGCCAGCGGAGAGGGTTCAGATACGCAGTATTTT. The V and J genes are TRBV28 and TRBJ2-3, with a possible D match to TRBD2 (5 bases). V lost 8 bases and J lost 4, with 10 bases in between. The CDR3 is made up of 12 amino acids. From germline, CDR1 is MDHEN and CDR2 SYDVKM.

This clonotype was found a few times. The chain uses TRBV7-2 and TRBJ2-5; the D is unclear. Trimming removed 6 bases at V and 1 base at J, with 15 bases between. The CDR3 extends over 15 amino acids. Per germline, CDR1 SGHTA and CDR2 FQGNSA. The CDR3 loop reads CASSNPLGPQETQYF. In DNA, the CDR3 is TGTGCCAGCAGTAACCCGCTTGGGCCCCAAGAGACCCAGTACTTC.

This clonotype was counted at least ten times. The chain couples TRBV28 to TRBJ2-5, with unresolved D. The CDR3 consists of 15 residues. Per the germline V gene, CDR1 is MDHEN and CDR2 is SYDVKM. The germline V and J ends were trimmed by 3 bases and 0 bases, with 11 bases remaining between them. This CDR3 is CASSLLSWDQETQYF. The CDR3 DNA reads as TGTGCCAGCAGTTTGTTGAGTTGGGACCAAGAGACCCAGTACTTC.

This clonotype appeared many times. This chain joins TRBV2 and TRBJ2-5; 10 bases fit TRBD2. The CDR3 length is 14 residues. Germline CDR1 and CDR2: SNHLY and FYNNEI. With 4 bases clipped from V and 3 bases from J, the junction kept 2 bases outside the gene matches. CDR3 nucleotides: TGTGCCAGCAGTGCCCTAGCGGGGGAAGAGACCCAGTACTTC. Its translation is CASSALAGEETQYF.

This clonotype has at least ten counts. The chain has TRBV19 and TRBJ2-7, with 10 bases fitting TRBD1. The CDR3 is 14 residues long. J lost 5 bases, V lost 5 bases, and 6 bases had no gene match. Germline CDR1 reads LNHDA; CDR2 reads SQIVND (reference sequence). The CDR3, as DNA: TGTGCCAGTAGTGCCGGGACAGGGGTCGACGAGCAGTACTTC. Its translation: CASSAGTGVDEQYF.

This clonotype was detected many times. J is TRBJ2-7 and V is TRBV7-2; D is undetermined. The germline CDR1 and CDR2 sequences are SGHTA and FQGNSA. The CDR3 is 12 amino acids. The V and J ends lost 5 bases and 5 bases respectively, with 10 bases between them. CDR3 bases: TGTGCCAGCAGCCCAGACCCGAACGAGCAGTACTTC. Translation: CASSPDPNEQYF.

There are a few counts of this clonotype. V is TRBV30 and J is TRBJ2-2; D perhaps matches TRBD1 (6 bases). V was clipped by 3 bases and J by 3 bases, with 14 bases between them. Germline-derived CDR1 and CDR2 are GTSNPN and SVGIG (reference sequence). This CDR3 is 15 amino acids long. The CDR3 loop is CAWRRTDIDTGELFF. The CDR3 region has the DNA TGTGCCTGGAGGAGGACAGACATAGACACCGGGGAGCTGTTTTTT.

A few counts support this clonotype. This chain links TRBV28 with TRBJ1-2; 8 positions agree with TRBD1. Germline CDR1 and CDR2: MDHEN and SYDVKM. This CDR3 is 15 amino acids long. With V trimmed by 4 bases and J by 3 bases, 7 bases remained unmatched. Here the CDR3 DNA reads TGTGCCAGCAGTTCCCTTTCGACAGGGGACTATGGCTACACCTTC. This translates into CASSSLSTGDYGYTF.

This clonotype has just a few counts. This chain connects TRBV29-1 to TRBJ2-2, with D perhaps given as TRBD1 or TRBD2 (5 bases each). Germline V gene lookup returns CDR1 SQVTM and CDR2 ANQGSEA. The V end was cut by 0 bases, the J end by 7 bases, with 6 bases between. The CDR3 has 12 residues. CDR3 sequence: CSVEDGGGELFF. DNA of the CDR3: TGCAGCGTTGAAGATGGGGGCGGGGAGCTGTTTTTT.

This clonotype was found many times. This sequence joins TRBV5-1 and TRBJ2-5, with TRBD1 identical over 7 bases. The CDR3 consists of 16 residues. The V gene end was trimmed by 4 bases and the J gene end by 1 base; junction bases not matched to a gene: 10. In germline, CDR1 is SGHRS, CDR2 YFSETQ. The CDR3 DNA sequence: TGCGCCAGCAGCACCGGACAGGTTGGATCCCAAGAGACCCAGTACTTC. Amino acid sequence: CASSTGQVGSQETQYF.

The chain employs TRBV5-4 and TRBJ2-2; D not resolved. The V and J ends lost 6 bases and 6 bases respectively, with 9 bases between them. Germline V gene sequence: CDR1 SGHNT, CDR2 YYREEE (reference sequence). This CDR3 is 12 amino acids long. This CDR3 is CASTGFAGELFF. CDR3 DNA sequence: TGTGCCAGCACGGGCTTTGCCGGGGAGCTGTTTTTT.

There are many counts of this clonotype. V is TRBV5-1 and J is TRBJ2-7, with a possible D match to TRBD2 (7 bases). The CDR3 covers 14 residues. The germline CDR1 and CDR2 sequences are SGHRS and YFSETQ. The V end was cut by 4 bases, the J end by 3 bases, with 14 bases between. The CDR3 DNA reads as TGCGCCAGCAGCGACGGACTAGGGGGCTACGAGCAGTACTTC. Protein: CASSDGLGGYEQYF.

The sample holds many counts of this clonotype. The genes are TRBV2 and TRBJ2-7; 7 bases are a match to TRBD2. The CDR3 is made up of 14 amino acids. Germline CDR1 is SNHLY and CDR2 is FYNNEI. V was pared by 6 bases and J by 1 base, with 6 bases of the junction left unmatched. The DNA for the CDR3 is TGTGCCAGCAGCCAAGCGGGGACGTCCTACGAGCAGTACTTC. Amino acid sequence: CASSQAGTSYEQYF.

This clonotype was counted many times. The V and J genes are TRBV7-2 and TRBJ1-4; no firm D call. Germline CDR1 reads SGHTA; CDR2 reads FQGNSA. This CDR3 has 16 amino acids. V was cut by 2 bases and J by 0 bases, with 10 bases left in between. CDR3: CASSLSWPATNEKLFF. The CDR3 DNA is TGTGCCAGCAGCTTATCATGGCCAGCAACTAATGAAAAACTGTTTTTT. Looking up the rest from reference TRBV7-2 and TRBJ1-4 gives the full variable domain: GAGVSQSPSNKVTEKGKDVELRCDPISGHTALYWYRQSLGQGLEFLIYFQGNSAPDKSGLPSDRFSAERTGGSVSTLTIQRTQQEDSAVYLCASSLSWPATNEKLFFGSGTQLSVL.

The CDR3 spells CASSFGPLTDTQYF. The CDR3 region has the DNA TGTGCCAGCAGCTTCGGCCCTCTCACAGATACGCAGTATTTT. This rearrangement joins TRBV11-2 to TRBJ2-3; D unclear. Trimming shortened V by 3 bases and J by 2 bases, and 9 bases separated the two germline ends. The length of the CDR3 is 14 residues. CDR1 SGHAT and CDR2 FQNNGV come from the germline V gene.

This clonotype was counted at least ten times. The chain joins TRBV12-3 or TRBV12-4 to TRBJ1-6; no firm D call. The CDR3 contains 13 residues. V lost 10 bases and J 6 bases, leaving 13 bases between the germline ends. CDR3 bases: TGTGCCACCCGTGAGGGCCCTAATTCACCCCTCCACTTT. It specifies CATREGPNSPLHF.

The chain is built from TRBV7-3 and TRBJ2-7; 11 bases map to TRBD2. Losses at the gene ends were 0 bases for V and 5 bases for J; bases not matched to a gene: 6. CDR1 is SGHTA, CDR2 FQGTGA, per germline. CDR3 length: 16 residues. CDR3 protein: CASSLTSSGGRDEQYF. CDR3 in DNA: TGTGCCAGCAGCTTAACGTCTAGCGGGGGGAGAGACGAGCAGTACTTC.

This clonotype was detected ten times or more. This rearrangement joins TRBV6-6 to TRBJ2-2; 7 bases are a match to TRBD2. This CDR3 contains 16 residues. Germline values: CDR1 MNHNY, CDR2 SVGAGI (reference sequence). V was pared by 0 bases and J by 1 base, with 2 bases of the junction left unmatched. The CDR3 nucleotides read TGTGCCAGCAGTTACTCCCAGCGGGGGAACACCGGGGAGCTGTTTTTT. This sequence encodes CASSYSQRGNTGELFF.

In its sample, this clonotype was seen many times. The chain recombines TRBV12-3 or TRBV12-4 with TRBJ2-1, with 8 bases that match TRBD1. This CDR3 comprises 15 residues. V shed 6 bases, J shed 3 bases, and the junction held 7 bases outside the gene matches. Here the CDR3 DNA reads TGTGCCAGCAGGCAAGACAGGGGTTACTACAATGAGCAGTTCTTC. Its translation is CASRQDRGYYNEQFF.

This clonotype was counted many times. This chain joins TRBV5-4 and TRBJ1-2; 9 bases align to TRBD1. CDR1 is SGHNT and CDR2 is YYREEE in the germline V gene (reference sequence). The ends lost 6 bases at V and 6 bases at J; junction bases unmatched: 18. CDR3 length: 17 amino acids. The CDR3 here is CASTLAPTTGGIDGYTF. In DNA form, the CDR3 reads TGTGCCAGCACCCTCGCCCCCACGACAGGGGGAATTGATGGCTACACCTTC.

This clonotype is large within its sample. The chain combines TRBV9 with TRBJ2-3; tentatively, D is TRBD1 or TRBD2 (5 bases each). The CDR3 consists of 15 residues. Between the trimmed V and J ends, which lost 0 bases and 0 bases, there was a span of 8 bases. CDR1 SGDLS and CDR2 YYNGEE come from the germline V gene. For the CDR3, the DNA is TGTGCCAGCAGCGTAGGGGGGTCTAGCACAGATACGCAGTATTTT. Translation: CASSVGGSSTDTQYF.

This clonotype was seen at least ten times. This sequence joins TRBV3-1 and TRBJ1-4; TRBD1 is a possible D gene (5 bases). The CDR3 has 15 residues. Germline V gene lookup returns CDR1 LGHDT and CDR2 YNNKEL (reference sequence). V was shortened by 3 bases and J by 7 bases, with 15 bases between the two germline ends. For the CDR3, the DNA is TGTGCCAGCAGCCACACGGGGCGGACCCCTGAAAAACTGTTTTTT. It is translated as CASSHTGRTPEKLFF.